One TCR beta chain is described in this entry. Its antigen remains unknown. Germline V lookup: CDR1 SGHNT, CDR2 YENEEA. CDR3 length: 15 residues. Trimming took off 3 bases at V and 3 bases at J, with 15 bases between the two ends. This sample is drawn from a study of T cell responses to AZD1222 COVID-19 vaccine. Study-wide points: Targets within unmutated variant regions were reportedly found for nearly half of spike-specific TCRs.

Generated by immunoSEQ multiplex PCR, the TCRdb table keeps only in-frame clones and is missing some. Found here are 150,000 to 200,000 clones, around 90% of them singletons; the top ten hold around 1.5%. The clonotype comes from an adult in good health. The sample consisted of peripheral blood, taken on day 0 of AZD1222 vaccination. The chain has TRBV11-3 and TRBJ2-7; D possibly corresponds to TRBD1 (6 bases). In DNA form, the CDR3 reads TGTGCCAGCAGCTTCCAGCGAGGACAGCACTACGAGCAGTACTTC. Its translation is CASSFQRGQHYEQYF.